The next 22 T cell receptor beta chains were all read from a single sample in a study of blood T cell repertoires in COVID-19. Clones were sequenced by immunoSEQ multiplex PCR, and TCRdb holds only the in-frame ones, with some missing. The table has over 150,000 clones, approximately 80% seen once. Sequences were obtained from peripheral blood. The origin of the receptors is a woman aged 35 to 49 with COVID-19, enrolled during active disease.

Written as DNA, the CDR3 is TGTGCCAGCAGGGGGCAGTCCTTAGCCAAAAACATTCAGTACTTC. Protein: CASRGQSLAKNIQYF. The chain employs TRBV27 and TRBJ2-4; D is possibly TRBD1 (5 bases). The V and J ends lost 6 bases and 0 bases respectively, with 12 bases between them. Germline V lookup: CDR1 MNHEY, CDR2 SMNVEV (reference sequence). The CDR3 contains 15 residues.

The CDR3 here is CSVAYPGATSNQPQHF. CDR3 sequence (DNA): TGCAGCGTTGCGTACCCAGGCGCCACTAGCAATCAGCCCCAGCATTTT. J is TRBJ1-5 and V is TRBV29-1; D not resolved. In germline, CDR1 is SQVTM, CDR2 ANQGSEA. This CDR3 contains 16 residues. The V gene lost 4 bases and the J gene lost 0 bases, with 16 bases spanning the gap.

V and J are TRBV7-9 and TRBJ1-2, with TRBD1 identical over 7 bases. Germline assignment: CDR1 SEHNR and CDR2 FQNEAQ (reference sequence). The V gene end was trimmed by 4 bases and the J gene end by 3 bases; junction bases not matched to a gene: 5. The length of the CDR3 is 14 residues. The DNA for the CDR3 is TGTGCCAGCAGCTCGCCACAGGGGTACTATGGCTACACCTTC. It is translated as CASSSPQGYYGYTF.

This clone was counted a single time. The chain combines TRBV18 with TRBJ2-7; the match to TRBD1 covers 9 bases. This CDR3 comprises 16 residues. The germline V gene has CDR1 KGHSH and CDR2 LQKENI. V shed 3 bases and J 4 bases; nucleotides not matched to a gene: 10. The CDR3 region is CASSPPAGTGSYEQYF. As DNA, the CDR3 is TGTGCCAGCTCACCTCCGGCAGGGACAGGGTCGTACGAGCAGTACTTC.

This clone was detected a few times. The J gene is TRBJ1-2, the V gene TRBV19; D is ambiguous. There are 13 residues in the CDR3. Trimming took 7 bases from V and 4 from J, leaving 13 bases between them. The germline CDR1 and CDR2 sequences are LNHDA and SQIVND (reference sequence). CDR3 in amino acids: CASTGKRGYGYTF. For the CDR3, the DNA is TGTGCCAGTACGGGGAAGCGAGGCTATGGCTACACCTTC.

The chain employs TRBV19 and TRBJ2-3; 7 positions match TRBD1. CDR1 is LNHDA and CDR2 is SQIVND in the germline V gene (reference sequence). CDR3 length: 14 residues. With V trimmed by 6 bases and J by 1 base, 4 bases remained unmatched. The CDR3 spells CASRDRRGTDTQYF. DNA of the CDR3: TGTGCCAGTAGGGACAGGCGAGGCACAGATACGCAGTATTTT. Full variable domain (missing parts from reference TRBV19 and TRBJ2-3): DGGITQSPKYLFRKEGQNVTLSCEQNLNHDAMYWYRQDPGQGLRLIYYSQIVNDFQKGDIAEGYSVSREKKESFPLTVTSAQKNPTAFYLCASRDRRGTDTQYFGPGTRLTVL.

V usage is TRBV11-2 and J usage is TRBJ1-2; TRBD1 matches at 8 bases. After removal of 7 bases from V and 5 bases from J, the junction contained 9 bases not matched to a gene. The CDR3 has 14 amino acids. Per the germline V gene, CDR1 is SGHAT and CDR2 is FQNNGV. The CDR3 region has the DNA TGTGCCAGCACCCTGGGGACAGGATTTTATGGCTACACCTTC. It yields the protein CASTLGTGFYGYTF.

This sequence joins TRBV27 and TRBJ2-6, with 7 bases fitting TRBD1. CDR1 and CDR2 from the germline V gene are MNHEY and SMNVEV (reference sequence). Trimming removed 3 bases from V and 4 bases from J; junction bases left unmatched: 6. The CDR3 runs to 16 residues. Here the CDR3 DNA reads TGTGCCAGCAGTTTCCAAGGGGGCGACGGGGCCAACGTCCTGACTTTC. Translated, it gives CASSFQGGDGANVLTF.

The CDR3 region has the DNA TGTGCCAGTAGTATCTCAGAGGGCTCCTACAATGAGCAGTTCTTC. The encoded protein is CASSISEGSYNEQFF. The V gene is TRBV19, the J gene TRBJ2-1, with a weak D call TRBD2 (5 bases). The V gene's germline CDR1 is LNHDA and CDR2 SQIVND (reference sequence). Trimming pared 3 bases from V and 0 bases from J, leaving 9 bases between. This CDR3 region has 15 residues.

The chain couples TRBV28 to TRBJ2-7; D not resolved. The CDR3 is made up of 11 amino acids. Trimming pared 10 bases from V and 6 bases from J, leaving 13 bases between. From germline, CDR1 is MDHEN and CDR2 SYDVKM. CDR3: CATHSRAEQYF. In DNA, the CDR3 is TGTGCCACCCATAGTCGTGCCGAGCAGTACTTC. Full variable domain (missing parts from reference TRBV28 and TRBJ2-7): DVKVTQSSRYLVKRTGEKVFLECVQDMDHENMFWYRQDPGLGLRLIYFSYDVKMKEKGDIPEGYSVSREKKERFSLILESASTNQTSMYLCATHSRAEQYFGPGTRLTVT.

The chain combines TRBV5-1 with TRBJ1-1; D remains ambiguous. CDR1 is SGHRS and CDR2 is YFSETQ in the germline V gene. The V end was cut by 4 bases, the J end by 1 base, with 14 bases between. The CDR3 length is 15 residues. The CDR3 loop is CASSAGRYRNTEAFF. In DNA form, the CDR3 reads TGCGCCAGCAGCGCTGGTAGATACCGGAACACTGAAGCTTTCTTT.

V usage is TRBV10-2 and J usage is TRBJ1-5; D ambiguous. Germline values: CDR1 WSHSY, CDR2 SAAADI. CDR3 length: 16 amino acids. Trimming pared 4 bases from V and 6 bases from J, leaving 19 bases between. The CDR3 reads CASSVPGREGSQPQHF. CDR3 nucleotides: TGCGCCAGCAGTGTCCCCGGGAGGGAGGGCTCTCAGCCCCAGCATTTT.

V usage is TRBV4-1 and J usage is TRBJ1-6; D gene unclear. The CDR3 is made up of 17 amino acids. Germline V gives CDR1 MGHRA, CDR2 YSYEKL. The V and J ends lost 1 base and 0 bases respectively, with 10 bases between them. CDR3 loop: CASSQVPGSSYNSPLHF. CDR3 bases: TGCGCCAGCAGCCAAGTACCCGGGAGCTCCTATAATTCACCCCTCCACTTT.

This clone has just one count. CDR3 loop: CASSLRRARGYQETQYF. For the CDR3, the DNA is TGTGCCAGCAGCTTGAGGCGGGCCAGGGGGTACCAAGAGACCCAGTACTTC. This rearrangement joins TRBV5-4 to TRBJ2-5; TRBD1 aligns across 7 bases. This CDR3 spans 17 amino acids. The trim removed 1 base at V and 0 bases at J, leaving 9 bases unmatched. CDR1 is SGHNT and CDR2 is YYREEE in the germline V gene (reference sequence).

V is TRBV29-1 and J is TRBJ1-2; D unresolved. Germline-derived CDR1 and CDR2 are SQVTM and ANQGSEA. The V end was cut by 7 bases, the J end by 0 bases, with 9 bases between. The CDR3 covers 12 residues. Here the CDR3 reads CSADGSNYGYTF. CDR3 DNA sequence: TGCAGCGCGGACGGGTCTAACTATGGCTACACCTTC. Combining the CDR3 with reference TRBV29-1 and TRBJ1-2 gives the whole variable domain SAVISQKPSRDICQRGTSLTIQCQVDSQVTMMFWYRQQPGQSLTLIATANQGSEATYESGFVIDKFPISRPNLTFSTLTVSNMSPEDSSIYLCSADGSNYGYTFGSGTRLTVV.

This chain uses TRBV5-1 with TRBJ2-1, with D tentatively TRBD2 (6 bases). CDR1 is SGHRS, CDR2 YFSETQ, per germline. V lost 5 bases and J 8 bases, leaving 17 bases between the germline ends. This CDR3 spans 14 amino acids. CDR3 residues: CASSRRLGGDEQFF. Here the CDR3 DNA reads TGCGCCAGCAGTCGCCGACTTGGCGGGGATGAGCAGTTCTTC. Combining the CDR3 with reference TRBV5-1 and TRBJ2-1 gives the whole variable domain KAGVTQTPRYLIKTRGQQVTLSCSPISGHRSVSWYQQTPGQGLQFLFEYFSETQRNKGNFPGRFSGRQFSNSRSEMNVSTLELGDSALYLCASSRRLGGDEQFFGPGTRLTVL.

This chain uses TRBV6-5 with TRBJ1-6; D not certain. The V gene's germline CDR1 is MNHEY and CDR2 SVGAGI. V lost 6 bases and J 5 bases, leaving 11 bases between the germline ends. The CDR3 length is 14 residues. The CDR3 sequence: CASRLGSNNSPLHF. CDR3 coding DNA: TGTGCCAGCAGATTGGGCAGTAATAATTCACCCCTCCACTTT.

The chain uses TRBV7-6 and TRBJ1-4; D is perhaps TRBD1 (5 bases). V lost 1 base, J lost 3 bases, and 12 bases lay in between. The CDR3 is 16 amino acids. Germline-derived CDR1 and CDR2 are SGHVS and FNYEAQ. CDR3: CASSLGRGTSNEKLFF. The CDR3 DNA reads TGTGCCAGCAGCTTAGGAAGGGGAACCTCTAATGAAAAACTGTTTTTT.

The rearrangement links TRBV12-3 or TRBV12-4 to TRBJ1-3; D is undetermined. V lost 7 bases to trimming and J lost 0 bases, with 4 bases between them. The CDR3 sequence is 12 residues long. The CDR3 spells CASTISGNTIYF. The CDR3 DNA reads TGTGCCAGCACCATCTCTGGAAACACCATATATTTT.

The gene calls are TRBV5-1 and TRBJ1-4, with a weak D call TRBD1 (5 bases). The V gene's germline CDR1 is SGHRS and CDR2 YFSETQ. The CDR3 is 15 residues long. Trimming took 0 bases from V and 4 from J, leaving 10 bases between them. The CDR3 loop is CASSLAGRDNEKLFF. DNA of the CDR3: TGCGCCAGCAGCTTGGCCGGCAGGGATAATGAAAAACTGTTTTTT.

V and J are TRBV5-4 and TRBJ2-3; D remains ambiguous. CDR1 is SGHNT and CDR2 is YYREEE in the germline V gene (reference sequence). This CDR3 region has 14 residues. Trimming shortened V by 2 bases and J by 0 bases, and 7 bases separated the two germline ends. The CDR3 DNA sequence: TGTGCCAGCAGCTTCGTCAGGAGCACAGATACGCAGTATTTT. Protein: CASSFVRSTDTQYF. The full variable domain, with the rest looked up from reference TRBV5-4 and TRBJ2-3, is ETGVTQSPTHLIKTRGQQVTLRCSSQSGHNTVSWYQQALGQGPQFIFQYYREEENGRGNFPPRFSGLQFPNYSSELNVNALELDDSALYLCASSFVRSTDTQYFGPGTRLTVL.

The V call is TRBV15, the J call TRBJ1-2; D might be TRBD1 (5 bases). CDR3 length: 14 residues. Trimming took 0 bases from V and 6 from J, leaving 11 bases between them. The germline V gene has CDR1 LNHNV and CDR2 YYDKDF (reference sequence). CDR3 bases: TGTGCCACCAGCAGAGATCAAGGGGTTCATGGCTACACCTTC. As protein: CATSRDQGVHGYTF.